The clone carrying this TCR beta chain was seen only once. This sample was included in a study of identical twins. TCRdb re-derived calls from the 5' RACE reads in MiXCR, one entry per CDR3 protein. This sample yields some 500,000 distinct CDR3 sequences, of which about 20% are seen a single time; 0.8% to 1% belongs to the top ten. CDR1 SGHDN and CDR2 FVKESK come from the germline V gene. The CDR3 extends over 19 amino acids. J was trimmed by 7 bases and V by 3 bases; bases with no gene match: 14. These sequences were also reported in another study, on T cells expressing NK-cell markers.

The TCR originated in a woman under 30 in good health. The chain links TRBV14 to TRBJ2-1; 14 nucleotides align to TRBD2. The specimen was CD4+ T cells sorted from blood. CDR3 DNA sequence: TGTGCCAGCAGCCATCGGCTTGGGACTAGCGGGAGTCGGGCAAATGAGCAGTTCTTC. Amino acid sequence: CASSHRLGTSGSRANEQFF.